This T cell receptor beta chain appears in the sequencing data of a study of monozygotic twins with inflammatory bowel disease. CDR3 length: 16 amino acids. Germline loops: CDR1 SGHRS, CDR2 YFSETQ. With eight separate reactions per sample, the authors made cDNA. TCRdb derives one entry per CDR3 protein from the 5' RACE reads, leaving out DNA. The sample table sets out 88,000 or so distinct CDR3 sequences. This receptor was identified in a human donor with ulcerative colitis or Crohn's disease, or a healthy co-twin of an affected twin (not recorded which). The V gene is TRBV5-1, the J gene TRBJ2-2; TCRdb reports TRBD1, a call that lacks DNA to check it against. The sample taken for sequencing was blood. The CDR3 protein is CASSLGQFANTGELFF.